This record concerns one T cell receptor beta chain sequence. No cognate antigen has been identified for it. Within one base of it there is no much larger clone, and no base qualities were kept. From the germline V gene, CDR1 is MNHEY and CDR2 is SVGAGI. Trimming costs V 4 bases and J 10 bases, and their ends lie 16 bases apart. The CDR3 numbers 13 residues from cysteine through phenylalanine. The CDR3 DNA has 39 bases and is translated from base 1. Collaborating institutions collected whole blood in K2EDTA tubes following their own protocols. For TCRbeta analysis, collaborator samples were shipped as frozen whole blood, as isolated PBMCs, or as DNA extracted from either sample type. The sample is drawn from a study of blood T cell repertoires in COVID-19 (dated by TCRdb to about 2020). For the study in its entirety: The collaborator samples originated in the United States, Italy and Spain and spanned the acute and convalescent phases of COVID-19. The prospective study material was composed of cDNA or gDNA derived from T cells, B-cell-depleted T cells, or PBMCs. Deeply sampled blood TCRbeta repertoires from subjects exposed to, actively infected with, or recovered from COVID-19 were included in the dataset. The repertoires were released in a freely available public database intended as a resource for research on the immune response to SARS-CoV-2. Samples were obtained from the ongoing ImmuneRACE study (first 160 participants) and from about 1,300 subjects provided by 6 global collaborators. Nearly every sample came with metadata listing a de-identified subject ID, COVID-19 status, age in years and sex. Where available, HLA class I and class II types were obtained from metadata supplied by the sample provider rather than from assay-based typing. Results the study describes overall, beyond this receptor: How much clinical and demographic metadata was included differed by source and by participant, and the metadata was provided uncurated.

TCRbeta CDR3 regions were amplified from genomic DNA by means of the immunoSEQ Assay, a bias-controlled multiplex PCR. From the authors' description of their analysis: The number of nucleated cells in each sample was estimated from the amplification of reference gene primers within the assay. To quantify the absolute abundance of each unique TCRbeta CDR3 rearrangement, sequence reads were collapsed and filtered. For each sample, productive Simpson clonality was calculated as the square root of Simpson's diversity index over productive rearrangements. TCRdb mirrors the immuneACCESS table, restricted to in-frame sequences. Some clones are absent from its copies; in checked studies, under half trace to an unresolved V gene, and the reason for the others is unknown. V and J calls and clone size follow that table, whereas D and trimming were derived from the DNA. In this sample the table shows roughly 280,000 clones, approximately 89% of which occur a single time. The ten most abundant clones make up over 8% of the sample.

Here the chain combines TRBV6-5 and TRBJ1-1, and the D gene may be TRBD1, 5 bases matching. The source of this sequence is a middle-aged man with active or convalescent COVID-19. Sequenced material: peripheral blood. The CDR3 amino acid sequence is: CASSLSGGGLAFF. The bases are TGTGCCAGCAGTTTGTCGGGGGGAGGATTAGCTTTCTTT.